Reported below is one TCR beta chain. The antigen remains undetermined. The germline CDR1 and CDR2 sequences are SGHTA and FQGTGA. The ends were cut back, 0 bases at V and 5 bases at J, with 7 bases in the middle. The CDR3 runs 13 residues. The sample originates from a study of immune cell composition in non-small cell lung cancer. Whole-study results and caveats: Dominant in vivo tumour-associated clones were not shown to share tumour-reactive sequences. 60% to 80% of squamous and under 35% of adenocarcinoma cases had tumour-associated clones >0.5%. TIL tumour reactivity correlated with maximal tumour-associated clone frequency in adenocarcinoma.

Normal lung sampling was at least 3 cm from the tumour, as distant as possible. Profiled with immunoSEQ multiplex PCR; TCRdb holds only in-frame clones, not every one. This table has approximately 3,000 clones, over 60% appearing once. The receptor was derived from a human donor with non-small cell lung cancer. The sequencing sample was made of non-adjacent lung tissue. This chain uses TRBV7-3 with TRBJ2-5; D is undetermined. For the CDR3, the DNA is TGTGCCAGCAGCTTAACTGTTCGGGAGACCCAGTACTTC. Amino acids: CASSLTVRETQYF.